The entry below gives a single T cell receptor (beta chain) sequence along with its context. Its target is unknown. This CDR3 region has 15 residues. The germline V gene encodes CDR1 KGHSH and CDR2 LQKENI. The V and J ends lost 4 bases and 5 bases, in that order; junction bases with no gene match: 6. This sample was included in a study of cytomegalovirus exposure and HLA in healthy donors. Regarding the study as a whole: Many donors carried some public TCRs, although rarity characterized most TCR sequences. Cytomegalovirus status was reportedly diagnosed by the classifier with high sensitivity and specificity.

With 60 Vbeta and 13 Jbeta primers, the PCR was carried out. Some clones are missing from TCRdb's copy, which holds only in-frame ones; the method was immunoSEQ multiplex PCR. The sample has about 170,000 clones; roughly 70% are singletons. The chain carries TRBV18 and TRBJ2-5, with TRBD1 matching 11 bases. Sequencing was performed on PBMCs. The sequence came from a woman between 45 and 60 years old in good health and CMV-seropositive. DNA for the CDR3: TGTGCCAGCTCACTCCCGGGACAGGGGGACGAGACCCAGTACTTC. Amino acid sequence: CASSLPGQGDETQYF.